This T cell receptor beta chain was profiled in a study of blood T cells in healthy people across ages. Findings of the study overall: Diversity estimates from one million T cells were considered underestimates.

Concerning this clonotype: The antigen remains undetermined.

There were at least 5.5 micrograms of total RNA extracted from every sample. The authors ran a second PCR of roughly 6 to 12 cycles using a sample-barcoded 5' primer and a J-beta primer mix. Any given sample supplied a minimum of 2.5 million CDR3-containing paired-end reads. TCRdb re-called the 5' RACE reads with MiXCR, one entry per CDR3 protein. The repertoire has 700,000 to 950,000 distinct CDR3 sequences, around 40% of them found once; the top ten carry under 25%. CDR1 SGHAT and CDR2 FQNNGV come from the germline V gene. The ends were cut back, 5 bases at V and 10 bases at J, with 18 bases in the middle. The CDR3 extends over 15 amino acids.

The sequencing sample was made of blood. The chain employs TRBV11-2 and TRBJ1-6, with D perhaps matching TRBD1 (6 bases). The sequence was obtained from a woman aged 55-70 years in good health. The CDR3 sequence is CASSPLTGGGSPLHF. Written as DNA, the CDR3 is TGTGCCAGCAGCCCACTGACAGGCGGGGGATCACCCCTCCACTTT.